The entry below describes one T cell receptor (beta chain). The data belong to a study of blood T cell repertoires in COVID-19. Whole-study context: COVID-19 samples, acute and convalescent, were from the United States, Italy and Spain.

Germline loops: CDR1 SEHNR, CDR2 FQNEAQ (reference sequence). Trimming shortened V by 3 bases and J by 1 base, and 6 bases separated the two germline ends. This CDR3 region has 13 residues. Data came from immunoSEQ multiplex PCR; TCRdb stores just in-frame clones and leaves some out. Of under 300,000 clones listed, more than 75% are singletons. Input material: peripheral blood. The chain employs TRBV7-9 and TRBJ1-1; D not certain. The sequence was obtained from an elderly man with acute or convalescent COVID-19. CDR3 residues: CASSFEPNTEAFF. The CDR3 coding sequence is TGTGCCAGCAGCTTTGAGCCGAACACTGAAGCTTTCTTT.